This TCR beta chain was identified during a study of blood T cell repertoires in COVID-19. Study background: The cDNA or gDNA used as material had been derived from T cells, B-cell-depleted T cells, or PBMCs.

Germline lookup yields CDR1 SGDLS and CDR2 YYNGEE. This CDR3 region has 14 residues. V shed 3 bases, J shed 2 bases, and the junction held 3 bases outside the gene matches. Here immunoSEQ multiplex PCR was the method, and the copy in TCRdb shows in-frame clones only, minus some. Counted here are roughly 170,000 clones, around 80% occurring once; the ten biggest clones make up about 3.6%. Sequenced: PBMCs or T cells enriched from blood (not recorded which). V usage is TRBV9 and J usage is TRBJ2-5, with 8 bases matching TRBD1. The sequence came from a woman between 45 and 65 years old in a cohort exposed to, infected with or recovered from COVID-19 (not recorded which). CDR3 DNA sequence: TGTGCCAGCAGCGCCGGGACAGGTCAAGAGACCCAGTACTTC. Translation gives CASSAGTGQETQYF.